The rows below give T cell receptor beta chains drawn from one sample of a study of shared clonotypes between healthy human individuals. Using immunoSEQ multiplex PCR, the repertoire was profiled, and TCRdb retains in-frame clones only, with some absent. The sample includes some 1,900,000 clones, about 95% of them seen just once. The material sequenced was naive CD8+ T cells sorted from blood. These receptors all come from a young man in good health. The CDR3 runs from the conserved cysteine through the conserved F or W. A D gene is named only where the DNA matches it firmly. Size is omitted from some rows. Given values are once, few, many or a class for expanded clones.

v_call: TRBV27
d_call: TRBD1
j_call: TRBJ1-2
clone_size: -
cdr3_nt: TGTGCCAGCAGTTATGACAGGGGGCTTTGGTATGGCTACACCTTC
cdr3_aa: CASSYDRGLWYGYTF

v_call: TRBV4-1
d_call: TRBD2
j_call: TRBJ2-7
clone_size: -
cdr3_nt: TGCGCCAGCAGCCAACAGACTAGCGGGGGGGCCTACGAGCAGTACTTC
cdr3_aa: CASSQQTSGGAYEQYF

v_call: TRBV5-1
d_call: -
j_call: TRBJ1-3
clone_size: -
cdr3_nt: TGCGCCAGCAGCTTGGACCCGGGGCAGGGAAACACCATATATTTT
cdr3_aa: CASSLDPGQGNTIYF

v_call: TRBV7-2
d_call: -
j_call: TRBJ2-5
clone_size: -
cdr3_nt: TGTGCCAGCAGCTTAGGTGCGGGAAGGGAAGAGACTCAGTACTTC
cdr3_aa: CASSLGAGREETQYF

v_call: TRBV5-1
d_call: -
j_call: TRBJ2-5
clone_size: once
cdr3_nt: TGCGCCAGCAGCTTGGAGGGGGGCGTTGGTGAGACCCAGTACTTC
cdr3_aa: CASSLEGGVGETQYF

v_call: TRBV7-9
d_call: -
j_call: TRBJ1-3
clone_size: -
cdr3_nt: TGTGCCAGCAGTTCCGGTGGCGCTGGAAACACCATATATTTT
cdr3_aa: CASSSGGAGNTIYF

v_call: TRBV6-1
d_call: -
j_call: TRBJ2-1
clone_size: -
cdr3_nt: TGTGCCAGCAGTGAAGCTAGATGGTCCTACAATGAGCAGTTCTTC
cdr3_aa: CASSEARWSYNEQFF

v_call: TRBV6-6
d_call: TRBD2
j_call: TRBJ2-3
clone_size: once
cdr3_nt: TGTGCCAGCAGTCTCTCGGGAGGGGCAGATACGCAGTATTTT
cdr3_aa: CASSLSGGADTQYF

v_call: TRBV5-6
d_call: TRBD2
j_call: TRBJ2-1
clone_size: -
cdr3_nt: TGTGCCAGCAGCTTCGGACTAGCGAATGAGCAGTTCTTC
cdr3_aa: CASSFGLANEQFF

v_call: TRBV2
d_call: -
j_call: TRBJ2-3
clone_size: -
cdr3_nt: TGTGCCAGCAGAGGCCAACCGCCACTCACAGATACGCAGTATTTT
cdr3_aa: CASRGQPPLTDTQYF

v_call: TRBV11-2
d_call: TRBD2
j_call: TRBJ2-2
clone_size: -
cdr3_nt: TGTGCCAGCAGCCCGGGGGGACTAGTCGGCAGTGCCGGGGAGCTGTTTTTT
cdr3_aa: CASSPGGLVGSAGELFF

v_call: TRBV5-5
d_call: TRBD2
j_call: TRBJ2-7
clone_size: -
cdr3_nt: TGTGCCAGCAGCTTTGGCGGGAGTTCATCTTTGGAGTACTTC
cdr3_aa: CASSFGGSSSLEYF

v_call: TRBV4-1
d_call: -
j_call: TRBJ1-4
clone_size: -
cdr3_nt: TGCGCCAGCAGCAAAGATCCTGCCTTTAATGAAAAACTGTTTTTT
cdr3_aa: CASSKDPAFNEKLFF

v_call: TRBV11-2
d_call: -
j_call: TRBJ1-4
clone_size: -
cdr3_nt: TGTGCCAGCAGCTTAGACAGGGGTGGGGAAAAACTGTTTTTT
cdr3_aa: CASSLDRGGEKLFF

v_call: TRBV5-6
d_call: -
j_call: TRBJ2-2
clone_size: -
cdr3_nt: TGTGCCAGCAGCGCCGCCGCCGGGGAGCTGTTTTTT
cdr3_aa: CASSAAAGELFF

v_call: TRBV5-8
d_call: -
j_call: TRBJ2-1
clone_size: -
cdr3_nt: TGTGCCAGCAGCTTATGGGTGCCCGTATACAATGAGCAGTTCTTC
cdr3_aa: CASSLWVPVYNEQFF

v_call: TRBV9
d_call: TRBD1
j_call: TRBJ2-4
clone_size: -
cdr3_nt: TGTGCCAGCAGCGCAGGGACAGGAGCGGCCAAAAACATTCAGTACTTC
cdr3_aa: CASSAGTGAAKNIQYF

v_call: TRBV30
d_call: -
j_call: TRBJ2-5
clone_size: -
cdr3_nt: TGTGCCTGGAGTGACGGGATTCAAGAGACCCAGTACTTC
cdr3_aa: CAWSDGIQETQYF

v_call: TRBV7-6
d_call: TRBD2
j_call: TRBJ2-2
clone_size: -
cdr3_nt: TGTGCCAGCAGCTCAGGGACTAGCGGCACCGGGGAGCTGTTTTTT
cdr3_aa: CASSSGTSGTGELFF

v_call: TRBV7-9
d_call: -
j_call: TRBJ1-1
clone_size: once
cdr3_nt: TGTGCCAGCACGGGCGGGGGAGTTGAGGCTTTCTTT
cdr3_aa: CASTGGGVEAFF

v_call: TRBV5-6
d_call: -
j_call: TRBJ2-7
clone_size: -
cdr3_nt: TGTGCCAGCAGCTTCGTCGACGAGCAGTACTTC
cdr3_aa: CASSFVDEQYF

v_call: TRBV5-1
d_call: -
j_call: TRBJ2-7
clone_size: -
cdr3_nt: TGCGCCAGCAGCCCCCCGGACTACGAGCAGTACTTC
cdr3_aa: CASSPPDYEQYF

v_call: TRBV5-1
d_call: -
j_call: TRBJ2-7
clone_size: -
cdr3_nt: TGCGCCAGCAGCTCGGAACTCTACGAGCAGTACTTC
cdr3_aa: CASSSELYEQYF

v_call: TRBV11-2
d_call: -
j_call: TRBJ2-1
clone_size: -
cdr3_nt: TGTGCCAGCAGCTCGGACGGATACAATGAGCAGTTCTTC
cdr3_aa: CASSSDGYNEQFF

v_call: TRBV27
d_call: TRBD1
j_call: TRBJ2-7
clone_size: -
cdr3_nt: TGTGCCAGCAGTTTAGGGGGACAGGGGGCGCTCGAGCAGTACTTC
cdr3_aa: CASSLGGQGALEQYF

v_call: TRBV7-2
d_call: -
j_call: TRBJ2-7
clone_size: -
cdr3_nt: TGTGCCAGCAGCTTAGGCCGCAGGGCCCACGAGCAGTACTTC
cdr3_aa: CASSLGRRAHEQYF

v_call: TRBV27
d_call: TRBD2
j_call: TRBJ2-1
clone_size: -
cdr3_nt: TGTGCCAGCAGTTTATTGGGCGGGAGGGTAAATGAGCAGTTCTTC
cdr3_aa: CASSLLGGRVNEQFF

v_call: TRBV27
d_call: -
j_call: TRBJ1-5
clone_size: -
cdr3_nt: TGTGCCAGCAGTTTAGTGGCGGCCGGCAATCAGCCCCAGCATTTT
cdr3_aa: CASSLVAAGNQPQHF

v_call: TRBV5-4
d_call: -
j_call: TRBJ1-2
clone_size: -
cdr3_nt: TGTGCCAGCAGAGACAGAATCTATGGCTACACCTTC
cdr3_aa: CASRDRIYGYTF

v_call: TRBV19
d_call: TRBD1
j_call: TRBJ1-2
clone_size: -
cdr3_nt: TGTGCCAGTAGTTCGACAGGGGGCGGGATGGATGGCTACACCTTC
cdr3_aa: CASSSTGGGMDGYTF

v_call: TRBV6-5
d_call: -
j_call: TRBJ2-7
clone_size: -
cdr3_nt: TGTGCCAGCAGTTACCATGCAGGTGGCTTTTCCTACGAGCAGTACTTC
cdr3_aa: CASSYHAGGFSYEQYF

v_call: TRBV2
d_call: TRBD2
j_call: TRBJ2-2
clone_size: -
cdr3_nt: TGTGCCAGCGGCACCTCGGGGGGGACCGGGGAGCTGTTTTTT
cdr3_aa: CASGTSGGTGELFF

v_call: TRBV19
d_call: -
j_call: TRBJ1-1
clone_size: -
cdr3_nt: TGTGCCAGTAGTAGCGGGGCAATGGGCACTGAAGCTTTCTTT
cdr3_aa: CASSSGAMGTEAFF

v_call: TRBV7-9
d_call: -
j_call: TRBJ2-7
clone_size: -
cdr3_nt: TGTGCCAGCAGCTCCTGGGGGACGTCCTCCTACGAGCAGTACTTC
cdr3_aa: CASSSWGTSSYEQYF

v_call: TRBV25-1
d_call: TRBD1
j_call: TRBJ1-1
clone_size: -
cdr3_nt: TGTGCCAGCAGAATGGACAGGGGATTCACTGAAGCTTTCTTT
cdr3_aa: CASRMDRGFTEAFF

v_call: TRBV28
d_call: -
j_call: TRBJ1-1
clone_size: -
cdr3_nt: TGTGCCAGCAGGGATTACACTGAAGCTTTCTTT
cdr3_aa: CASRDYTEAFF

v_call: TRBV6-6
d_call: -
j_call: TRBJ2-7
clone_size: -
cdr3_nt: TGTGCCAGCAGTTACTCAGGGATCGCCTCCGAGCAGTACTTC
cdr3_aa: CASSYSGIASEQYF

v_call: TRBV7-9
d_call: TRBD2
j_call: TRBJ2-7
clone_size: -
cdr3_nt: TGTGCCAGCGGCTCCGTCGGGAGCGGGGTAGGTTACGAGCAGTACTTC
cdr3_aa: CASGSVGSGVGYEQYF

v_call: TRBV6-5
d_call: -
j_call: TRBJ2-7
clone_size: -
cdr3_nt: TGTGCCAGCCCAGCTATTAGGCAGTACGAGCAGTACTTC
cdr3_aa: CASPAIRQYEQYF

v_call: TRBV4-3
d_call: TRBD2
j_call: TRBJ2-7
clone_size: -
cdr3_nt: TGCGCCAGCAGCCAAGATTTCGCTAGCGGGGCCCCGGGCGAGCAGTACTTC
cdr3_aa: CASSQDFASGAPGEQYF

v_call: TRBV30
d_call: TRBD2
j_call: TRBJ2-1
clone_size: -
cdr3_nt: TGTGCCTGGAGTGCCGGGAGGGGGTACAATGAGCAGTTCTTC
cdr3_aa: CAWSAGRGYNEQFF

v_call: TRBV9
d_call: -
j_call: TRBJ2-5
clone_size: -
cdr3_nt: TGTGCCAGCAGCGTTAGGACTCCCCGGGCCCAGTACTTC
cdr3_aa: CASSVRTPRAQYF